This T cell receptor beta chain was retrieved from a study of immune evolution from preneoplasia to lung adenocarcinoma. Whole-study context: HLA loss of heterozygosity: around 6.5% AIS, around 16% MIA, roughly 30% ADC, none AAH.

Relative to its sample, this clone is large (0.1 to 1%). Germline-derived CDR1 and CDR2 are SNHLY and FYNNEI. Unmatched junction bases numbered 6, after V lost 4 bases and J lost 5 bases. This CDR3 is 14 amino acids long. Assay: immunoSEQ multiplex PCR; the TCRdb copy retains only in-frame clones and omits some. The sample consists of fewer than 6,500 clones, around 67% of them appearing once. Specimen: FFPE lung adenocarcinoma in situ tissue. The chain has TRBV2 and TRBJ1-2; 8 nucleotides line up with TRBD1. This sequence was found in a donor at least 70 years old with lung adenocarcinoma. Here the CDR3 reads CASSGGTGRYGYTF. The DNA of the CDR3 is TGTGCCAGCAGTGGGGGGACAGGTAGATATGGCTACACCTTC. Together with reference TRBV2 and TRBJ1-2, the CDR3 gives the full variable domain: EPEVTQTPSHQVTQMGQEVILRCVPISNHLYFYWYRQILGQKVEFLVSFYNNEISEKSEIFDDQFSVERPDGSNFTLKIRSTKLEDSAMYFCASSGGTGRYGYTFGSGTRLTVV.